The entry below gives a single T cell receptor (beta chain) sequence along with its context. V shed 7 bases and J shed 4 bases, with 18 bases lying between them. Germline-derived CDR1 and CDR2 are LGHNT and FRNRAP. The CDR3 contains 15 residues. These data belong to a study of blood T cell repertoires in COVID-19. Study background: The cDNA or gDNA used as material had been derived from T cells, B-cell-depleted T cells, or PBMCs.

The authors' processing: Amplification of reference gene primers was used by the study to estimate nucleated cell counts. Some clones are missing from TCRdb's copy, which holds only in-frame ones; the method was immunoSEQ multiplex PCR. V and J calls and clone size are copied from that table; D and trimming were computed from the DNA. The table includes fewer than 250,000 clones, roughly four fifths detected once. The chain joins TRBV12-5 to TRBJ2-3, with D perhaps matching TRBD1 (7 bases). The TCR was taken from a man aged 50 to 59 with acute or convalescent COVID-19. Sequenced input: peripheral blood. CDR3 sequence reads: CASAPVQGGSDTQYF. The DNA for the CDR3 is TGTGCTAGTGCCCCGGTCCAGGGGGGTTCAGATACGCAGTATTTT.